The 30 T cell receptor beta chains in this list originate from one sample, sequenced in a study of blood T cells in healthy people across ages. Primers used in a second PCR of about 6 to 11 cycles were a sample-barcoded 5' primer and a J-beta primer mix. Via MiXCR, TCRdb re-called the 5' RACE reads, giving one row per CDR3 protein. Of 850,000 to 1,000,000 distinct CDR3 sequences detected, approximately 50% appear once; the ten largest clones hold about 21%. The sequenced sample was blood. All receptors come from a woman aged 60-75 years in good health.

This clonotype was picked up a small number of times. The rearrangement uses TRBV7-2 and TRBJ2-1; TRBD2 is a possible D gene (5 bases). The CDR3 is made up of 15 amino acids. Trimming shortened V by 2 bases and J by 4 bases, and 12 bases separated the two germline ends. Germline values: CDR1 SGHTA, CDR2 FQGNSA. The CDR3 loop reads CASSLTADLYNEQFF. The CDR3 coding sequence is TGTGCCAGCAGCTTAACAGCGGATCTTTACAATGAGCAGTTCTTC.

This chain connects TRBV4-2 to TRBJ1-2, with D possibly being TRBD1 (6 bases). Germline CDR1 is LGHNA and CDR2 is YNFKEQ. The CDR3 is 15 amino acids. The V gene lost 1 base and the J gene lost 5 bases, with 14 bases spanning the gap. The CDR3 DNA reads TGTGCCAGCAGCCAAGTTGCTGGGGGCGCTTATGGCTACACCTTC. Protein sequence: CASSQVAGGAYGYTF.

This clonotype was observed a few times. This CDR3 reads CATSRDPTAYTQYF. CDR3 bases: TGTGCCACCAGCAGAGACCCCACCGCGTATACGCAGTATTTT. This rearrangement joins TRBV15 to TRBJ2-3, with D unclear. Trimming took 0 bases from V and 7 from J, leaving 11 bases between them. Germline-derived CDR1 and CDR2 are LNHNV and YYDKDF (reference sequence). The CDR3 length is 14 residues.

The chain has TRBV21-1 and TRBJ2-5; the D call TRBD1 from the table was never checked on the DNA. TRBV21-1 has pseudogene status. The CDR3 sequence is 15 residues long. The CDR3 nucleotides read TGTGCCAGCAGCGAAAACAGGCAGAGAAGGGAGACCCAGTACTTC. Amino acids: CASSENRQRRETQYF.

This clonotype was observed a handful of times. In nucleotides, the CDR3 is TGTGCCAGCACCCAATCAGGAGGCACAGATACGCAGTATTTT. Translated, it gives CASTQSGGTDTQYF. The chain uses TRBV28 and TRBJ2-3; D gene unclear. The CDR3 covers 14 residues. V lost 7 bases and J 1 base, leaving 12 bases between the germline ends. The germline V gene has CDR1 MDHEN and CDR2 SYDVKM.

CDR3 sequence (DNA): TGTGCCAGCAGCAAACAGGACCTACCGGGACTCCACGAGCAGTACTTC. This sequence encodes CASSKQDLPGLHEQYF. The rearrangement joins TRBV21-1 to TRBJ2-7. TRBV21-1 is tagged as a pseudogene. The CDR3 sequence is 16 residues long.

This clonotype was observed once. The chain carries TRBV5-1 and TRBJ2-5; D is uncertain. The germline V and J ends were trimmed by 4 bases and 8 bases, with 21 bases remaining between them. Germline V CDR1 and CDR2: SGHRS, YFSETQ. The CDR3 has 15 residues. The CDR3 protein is CASSPVGLPEGTQYF. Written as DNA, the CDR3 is TGCGCCAGCAGCCCGGTGGGTCTCCCCGAAGGCACCCAGTACTTC.

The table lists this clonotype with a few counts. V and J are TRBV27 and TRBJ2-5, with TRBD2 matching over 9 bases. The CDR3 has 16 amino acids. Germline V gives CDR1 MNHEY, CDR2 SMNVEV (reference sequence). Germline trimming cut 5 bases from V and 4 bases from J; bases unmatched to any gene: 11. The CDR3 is CASSPGLARWSETQYF. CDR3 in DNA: TGTGCCAGCAGTCCCGGACTAGCGCGTTGGTCAGAGACCCAGTACTTC.

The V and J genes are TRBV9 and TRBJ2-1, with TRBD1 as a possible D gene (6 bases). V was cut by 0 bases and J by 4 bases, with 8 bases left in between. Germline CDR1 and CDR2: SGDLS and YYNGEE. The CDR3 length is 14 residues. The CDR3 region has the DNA TGTGCCAGCAGCGTAGAAGGGGGTTACAATGAGCAGTTCTTC. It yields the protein CASSVEGGYNEQFF.

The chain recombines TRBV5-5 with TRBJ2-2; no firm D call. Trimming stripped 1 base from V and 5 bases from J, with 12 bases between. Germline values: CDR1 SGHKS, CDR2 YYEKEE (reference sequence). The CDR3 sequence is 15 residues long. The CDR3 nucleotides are TGTGCCAGCAGCTTGTGGGTCGAAGGGACCGGGGAGCTGTTTTTT. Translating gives CASSLWVEGTGELFF.

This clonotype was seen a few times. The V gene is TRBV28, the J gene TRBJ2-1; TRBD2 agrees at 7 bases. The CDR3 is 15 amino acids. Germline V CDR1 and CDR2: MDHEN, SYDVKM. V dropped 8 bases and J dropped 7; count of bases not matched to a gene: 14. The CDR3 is CASRSGGIGGNEQFF. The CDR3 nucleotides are TGTGCCAGCCGCTCCGGGGGGATCGGCGGGAATGAGCAGTTCTTC. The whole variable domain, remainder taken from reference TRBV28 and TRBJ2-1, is DVKVTQSSRYLVKRTGEKVFLECVQDMDHENMFWYRQDPGLGLRLIYFSYDVKMKEKGDIPEGYSVSREKKERFSLILESASTNQTSMYLCASRSGGIGGNEQFFGPGTRLTVL.

The CDR3 bases are TGTGCCAGCAGTCTCAGGACTGGAGGCTACACCTTC. Its protein product is CASSLRTGGYTF. The V call is TRBV28, the J call TRBJ1-2, with D unclear. The CDR3 extends over 12 amino acids. Trimming cost V 5 bases and J 8 bases, with 12 bases left between them. Germline V gene sequence: CDR1 MDHEN, CDR2 SYDVKM.

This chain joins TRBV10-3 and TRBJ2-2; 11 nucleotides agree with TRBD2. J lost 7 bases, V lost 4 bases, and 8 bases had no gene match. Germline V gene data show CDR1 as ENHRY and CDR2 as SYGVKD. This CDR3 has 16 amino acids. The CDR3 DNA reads TGTGCCATCAGTGGTTTGACTAGCGGGACGGGCGGGGAGCTGTTTTTT. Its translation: CAISGLTSGTGGELFF.

This CDR3 is CASSQDDAGGNNEQFF. CDR3 in DNA: TGTGCCAGCAGCCAAGATGACGCGGGAGGTAACAATGAGCAGTTCTTC. This chain joins TRBV4-2 and TRBJ2-1; the match to TRBD2 covers 8 bases. Germline assignment: CDR1 LGHNA and CDR2 YNFKEQ. The CDR3 sequence is 16 residues long. V gave up 0 bases and J gave up 5 bases; unmatched junction bases: 6.

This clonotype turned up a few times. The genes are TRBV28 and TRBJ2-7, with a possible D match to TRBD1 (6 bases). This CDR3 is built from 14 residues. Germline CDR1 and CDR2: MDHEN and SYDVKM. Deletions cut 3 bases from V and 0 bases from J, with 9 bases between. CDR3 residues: CASSFRGISYEQYF. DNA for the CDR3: TGTGCCAGCAGTTTCAGGGGTATCTCCTACGAGCAGTACTTC.

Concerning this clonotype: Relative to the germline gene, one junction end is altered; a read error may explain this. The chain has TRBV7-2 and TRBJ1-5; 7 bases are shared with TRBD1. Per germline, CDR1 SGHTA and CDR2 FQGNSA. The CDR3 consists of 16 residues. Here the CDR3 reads CASSPQGGRRGQPQHF. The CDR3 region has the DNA TGTGCCAGCAGCCCGCAAGGGGGCAGGAGGGGCCAGCCCCAACATTTT.

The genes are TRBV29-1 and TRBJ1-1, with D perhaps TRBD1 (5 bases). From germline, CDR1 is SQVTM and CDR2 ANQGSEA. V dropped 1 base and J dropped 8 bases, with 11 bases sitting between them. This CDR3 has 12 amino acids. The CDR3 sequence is CSVEGGTGEAFF. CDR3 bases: TGCAGCGTTGAAGGCGGTACAGGAGAAGCTTTCTTT.

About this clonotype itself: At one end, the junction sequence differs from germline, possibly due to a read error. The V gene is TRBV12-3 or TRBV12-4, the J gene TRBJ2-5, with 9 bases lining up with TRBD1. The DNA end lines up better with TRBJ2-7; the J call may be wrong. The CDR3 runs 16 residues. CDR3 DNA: TGTGCCAGCAGTTCCGCTGCGGGACAGGGTTCCTGCGAGCAGTACTTC. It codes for CASSSAAGQGSCEQYF.

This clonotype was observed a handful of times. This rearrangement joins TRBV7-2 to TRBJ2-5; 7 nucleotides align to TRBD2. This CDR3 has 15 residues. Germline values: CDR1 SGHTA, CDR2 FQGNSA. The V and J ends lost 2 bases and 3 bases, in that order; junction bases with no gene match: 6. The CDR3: CASSLNAGVEETQYF. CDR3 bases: TGTGCCAGCAGCTTAAATGCGGGAGTAGAAGAGACCCAGTACTTC. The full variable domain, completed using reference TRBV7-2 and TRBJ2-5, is GAGVSQSPSNKVTEKGKDVELRCDPISGHTALYWYRQSLGQGLEFLIYFQGNSAPDKSGLPSDRFSAERTGGSVSTLTIQRTQQEDSAVYLCASSLNAGVEETQYFGPGTRLLVL.

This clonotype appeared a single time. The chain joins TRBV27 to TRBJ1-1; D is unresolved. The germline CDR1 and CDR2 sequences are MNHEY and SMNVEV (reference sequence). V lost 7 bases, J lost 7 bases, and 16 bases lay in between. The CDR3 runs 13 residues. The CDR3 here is CASIDTNTDEAFF. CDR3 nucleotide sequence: TGTGCCAGCATCGACACCAACACTGATGAAGCTTTCTTT.

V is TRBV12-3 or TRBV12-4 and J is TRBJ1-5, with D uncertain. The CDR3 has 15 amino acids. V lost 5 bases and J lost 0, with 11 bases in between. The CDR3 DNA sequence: TGTGCCAGCAGTAAGGACGGATTTAGCAATCAGCCCCAGCATTTT. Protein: CASSKDGFSNQPQHF.

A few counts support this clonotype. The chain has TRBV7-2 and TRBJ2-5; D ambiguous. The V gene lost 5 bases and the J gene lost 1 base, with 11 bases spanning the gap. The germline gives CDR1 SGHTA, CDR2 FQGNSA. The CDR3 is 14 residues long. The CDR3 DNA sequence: TGTGCCAGCAGCCCAAGCAGAAGCCAAGAGACCCAGTACTTC. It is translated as CASSPSRSQETQYF.

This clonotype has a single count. In nucleotides, the CDR3 is TGCAGTGCTAGCCCCCGCCGGGACAGAGGGAACATTCAGTACTTC. It codes for CSASPRRDRGNIQYF. The chain uses TRBV20-1 and TRBJ2-4; 7 nucleotides line up with TRBD1. There are 15 residues in the CDR3. V lost 3 bases to trimming and J lost 7 bases; unmatched junction nucleotides: 12. Germline CDR1 reads DFQATT; CDR2 reads SNEGSKA (reference sequence).

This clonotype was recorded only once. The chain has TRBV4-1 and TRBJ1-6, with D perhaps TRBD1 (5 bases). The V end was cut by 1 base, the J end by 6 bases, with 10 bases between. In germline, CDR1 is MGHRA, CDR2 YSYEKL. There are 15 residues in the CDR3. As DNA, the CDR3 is TGCGCCAGCAGCCAAGTGGTGCAGGGTAATTCACCCCTCCACTTT. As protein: CASSQVVQGNSPLHF.

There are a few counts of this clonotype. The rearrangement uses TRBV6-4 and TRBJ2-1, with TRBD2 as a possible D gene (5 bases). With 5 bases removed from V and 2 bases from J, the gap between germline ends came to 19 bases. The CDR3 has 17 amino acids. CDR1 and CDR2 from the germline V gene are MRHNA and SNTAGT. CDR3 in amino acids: CASSPPVKVRAYNEQFF. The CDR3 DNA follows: TGTGCCAGCAGTCCTCCCGTAAAGGTGAGGGCCTACAATGAGCAGTTCTTC.

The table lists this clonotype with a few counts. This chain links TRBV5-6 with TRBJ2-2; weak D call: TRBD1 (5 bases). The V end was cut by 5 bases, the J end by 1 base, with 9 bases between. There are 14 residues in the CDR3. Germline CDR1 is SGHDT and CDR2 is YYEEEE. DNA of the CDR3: TGTGCCAGCAGACGTACAGGGAACACCGGGGAGCTGTTTTTT. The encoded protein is CASRRTGNTGELFF.

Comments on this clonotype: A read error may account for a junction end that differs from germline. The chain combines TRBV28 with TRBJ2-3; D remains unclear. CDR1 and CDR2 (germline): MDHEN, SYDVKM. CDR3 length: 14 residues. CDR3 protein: CASSLTASTETQYF. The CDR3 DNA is TGTGCCAGCAGTTTGACGGCCAGCACAGAGACGCAGTATTTT.

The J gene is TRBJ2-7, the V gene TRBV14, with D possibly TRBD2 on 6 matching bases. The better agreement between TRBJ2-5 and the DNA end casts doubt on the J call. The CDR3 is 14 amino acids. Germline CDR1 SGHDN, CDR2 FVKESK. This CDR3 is CASSQDWRGETQYF. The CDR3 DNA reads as TGTGCCAGCAGCCAAGATTGGAGGGGTGAGACCCAGTACTTC.

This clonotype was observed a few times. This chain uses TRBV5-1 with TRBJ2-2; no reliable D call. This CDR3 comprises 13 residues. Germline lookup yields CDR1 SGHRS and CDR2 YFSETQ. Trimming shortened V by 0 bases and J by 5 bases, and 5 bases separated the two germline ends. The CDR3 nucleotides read TGCGCCAGCAGCTTGGACATTACCGGGGAGCTGTTTTTT. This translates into CASSLDITGELFF.

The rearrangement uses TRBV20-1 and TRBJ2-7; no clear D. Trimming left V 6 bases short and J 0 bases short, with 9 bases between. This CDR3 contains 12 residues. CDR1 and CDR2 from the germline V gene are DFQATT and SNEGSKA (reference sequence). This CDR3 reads CSAEVRSYEQYF. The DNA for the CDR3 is TGCAGTGCCGAAGTACGCTCCTACGAGCAGTACTTC.